A single sample is the source of the 29 T cell receptor beta chains below, sequenced in a study of blood T cell repertoires in COVID-19. Clones were read by immunoSEQ multiplex PCR, and TCRdb kept only the in-frame ones, dropping some. The sample has approximately 120,000 clones; 86% are singletons. The sequenced material came from peripheral blood. The receptors were gathered from a human donor in a cohort sampled during active COVID-19.

V gene TRBV21-1 combines with J gene TRBJ1-3; the table gives TRBD1 as D, unverified against the DNA. TRBV21-1 counts as a pseudogene. The CDR3 is 17 residues long. This CDR3 reads CASSKVEGALSGNTIYF. The CDR3 nucleotides read TGTGCCAGCAGCAAAGTGGAGGGGGCCTTATCTGGAAACACCATATATTTT.

This rearrangement joins TRBV5-1 to TRBJ2-1; a possible D gene is TRBD2 (6 bases). The CDR3 has 15 residues. V shed 2 bases and J shed 4 bases, with 13 bases lying between them. The germline gives CDR1 SGHRS, CDR2 YFSETQ. As DNA, the CDR3 is TGCGCCAGCAGCTTAGTACTAGCAGAGTACAATGAGCAGTTCTTC. Amino acid sequence: CASSLVLAEYNEQFF.

The J gene is TRBJ1-1, the V gene TRBV5-1; 7 bases align to TRBD1. The V segment lost 3 bases and the J segment 5 bases; nucleotides outside the gene matches: 7. Germline V gene lookup returns CDR1 SGHRS and CDR2 YFSETQ. The CDR3 runs 14 residues. CDR3 nucleotides: TGCGCCAGCAGCTCTAACAGGGGAGGAACTGAAGCTTTCTTT. Amino acid sequence: CASSSNRGGTEAFF.

This clone has just a few counts. The chain uses TRBV11-2 and TRBJ2-7; 8 nucleotides agree with TRBD2. CDR1 and CDR2 (germline): SGHAT, FQNNGV. This CDR3 has 16 amino acids. With 1 base clipped from V and 4 bases from J, the junction kept 9 bases outside the gene matches. In DNA, the CDR3 is TGTGCCAGCAGCTTAGGTCCAGCGGGAGTAGTTTACGAGCAGTACTTC. This translates into CASSLGPAGVVYEQYF.

The chain couples TRBV27 to TRBJ2-4; TRBD1 aligns across 8 bases. V was clipped by 8 bases and J by 2 bases; unmatched bases: 8. Germline V gene data show CDR1 as MNHEY and CDR2 as SMNVEV (reference sequence). The CDR3 spans 15 residues. CDR3 sequence reads: CASRSDRVTKNIQYF. The CDR3 nucleotides are TGTGCCAGCCGTTCGGACAGGGTGACCAAAAACATTCAGTACTTC.

The chain employs TRBV5-1 and TRBJ2-3; 13 bases line up with TRBD2. With V trimmed by 4 bases and J by 2 bases, 13 bases remained unmatched. CDR1 is SGHRS and CDR2 is YFSETQ in the germline V gene. The CDR3 runs to 19 residues. CDR3 in amino acids: CASSILIPGLAGFTDTQYF. DNA of the CDR3: TGCGCCAGCAGCATACTGATACCGGGACTAGCGGGGTTCACAGATACGCAGTATTTT.

The chain is built from TRBV27 and TRBJ2-1, with TRBD1 as a possible D gene (5 bases). CDR3 size: 16 residues. From germline, CDR1 is MNHEY and CDR2 SMNVEV (reference sequence). Deletions cut 4 bases from V and 4 bases from J, with 17 bases between. For the CDR3, the DNA is TGTGCCAGCAGTTCTTTGGGGCAGGAAGATTACAATGAGCAGTTCTTC. Encoded protein: CASSSLGQEDYNEQFF.

V and J are TRBV6-2 or TRBV6-3 and TRBJ2-5; D possibly corresponds to TRBD2 (6 bases). The germline V gene has CDR1 MNHEY and CDR2 SVGEGT. There are 15 residues in the CDR3. V was pared by 2 bases and J by 5 bases, with 15 bases between. The CDR3 loop reads CASSYRRALGETQYF. For the CDR3, the DNA is TGTGCCAGCAGTTACCGGAGGGCCCTGGGGGAGACCCAGTACTTC.

The rearrangement uses TRBV28 and TRBJ1-3; 9 positions agree with TRBD1. The CDR3 consists of 18 residues. With V trimmed by 3 bases and J by 0 bases, 9 bases remained unmatched. Germline CDR1 reads MDHEN; CDR2 reads SYDVKM. The CDR3 region is CASSFRLTGGASGNTIYF. CDR3 in DNA: TGTGCCAGCAGTTTTCGGTTAACAGGGGGCGCCTCTGGAAACACCATATATTTT.

This clone was seen a few times. V gene TRBV5-1 combines with J gene TRBJ2-7; 10 nucleotides line up with TRBD2. Trimming at V came to 2 bases and at J to 3 bases, leaving 5 bases not matched to a gene. Looked up from germline, CDR1 is SGHRS and CDR2 is YFSETQ. This CDR3 comprises 15 residues. The CDR3 DNA is TGCGCCAGCAGCTTTTTTTCTAGCGGGAGCTACGAGCAGTACTTC. Its protein is CASSFFSSGSYEQYF.

V and J are TRBV27 and TRBJ1-2; the match to TRBD1 covers 12 bases. Trimming cost V 5 bases and J 6 bases; bases outside gene matches: 10. CDR1 and CDR2 from the germline V gene are MNHEY and SMNVEV (reference sequence). The CDR3 sequence is 16 residues long. CDR3 bases: TGTGCCAGCAGTCATCGTACGGGACAGGGGGCAAATGGCTACACCTTC. As protein: CASSHRTGQGANGYTF.

The CDR3 region is CASSFTHRGVVDIQYF. In DNA form, the CDR3 reads TGTGCCAGCAGCTTTACCCACCGGGGGGTAGTAGACATTCAGTACTTC. This chain connects TRBV7-2 to TRBJ2-4; 7 bases align to TRBD2. Germline CDR1 and CDR2: SGHTA and FQGNSA. V gave up 3 bases and J gave up 8 bases; unmatched junction bases: 13. The CDR3 loop spans 16 amino acids.

V usage is TRBV24-1 and J usage is TRBJ1-4, with 7 bases matching TRBD1. Per the germline V gene, CDR1 is KGHDR and CDR2 is SFDVKD. The CDR3 sequence is 15 residues long. The J segment lost 3 bases and the V segment lost 2 bases, leaving 2 bases of the junction unmatched. In DNA form, the CDR3 reads TGTGCCACCAGTGATTCGGGACAGCCTAATGAAAAACTGTTTTTT. This encodes CATSDSGQPNEKLFF.

The gene calls are TRBV6-5 and TRBJ2-7; TRBD2 is a possible D gene (5 bases). Germline assignment: CDR1 MNHEY and CDR2 SVGAGI. Trimming removed 2 bases from V and 5 bases from J, with 10 bases in between. CDR3 size: 13 residues. Written as DNA, the CDR3 is TGTGCCAGCAGTTACCTCGCGCGGGACGAGCAGTACTTC. It translates to CASSYLARDEQYF.

V is TRBV7-2 and J is TRBJ2-5, with D tentatively TRBD1 (5 bases). CDR1 and CDR2 (germline): SGHTA, FQGNSA. The CDR3 sequence is 13 residues long. The ends were cut back, 1 base at V and 4 bases at J, with 7 bases in the middle. CDR3 nucleotides: TGTGCCAGCAGCTTAGGCCAGGGAGAGACCCAGTACTTC. Translated, it gives CASSLGQGETQYF. The entire variable domain, with the rest obtained from reference TRBV7-2 and TRBJ2-5, is as follows: GAGVSQSPSNKVTEKGKDVELRCDPISGHTALYWYRQSLGQGLEFLIYFQGNSAPDKSGLPSDRFSAERTGGSVSTLTIQRTQQEDSAVYLCASSLGQGETQYFGPGTRLLVL.

V is TRBV5-1 and J is TRBJ2-2; D might be TRBD2 (5 bases). The CDR3 covers 15 residues. CDR1 and CDR2 from the germline V gene are SGHRS and YFSETQ. V was trimmed by 0 bases and J by 6 bases, leaving 12 bases between them. The CDR3 DNA sequence: TGCGCCAGCAGCTTGGCGCTAGCATCTGCCGGGGAGCTGTTTTTT. This sequence encodes CASSLALASAGELFF.

The V and J genes are TRBV7-9 and TRBJ1-1; 9 positions match TRBD1. The CDR3 length is 13 residues. Germline CDR1 SEHNR, CDR2 FQNEAQ (reference sequence). Unmatched junction bases numbered 8, after V lost 11 bases and J lost 4 bases. CDR3 sequence reads: CAVIQGARTEAFF. The CDR3 DNA is TGTGCCGTTATACAGGGGGCTCGCACTGAAGCTTTCTTT.

This rearrangement joins TRBV18 to TRBJ1-4; 8 bases are a match to TRBD1. The germline V gene has CDR1 KGHSH and CDR2 LQKENI. V lost 3 bases to trimming and J lost 7 bases; unmatched junction nucleotides: 7. The CDR3 is 15 amino acids. The chain's CDR3 is CASSPGQGAVEKLFF. The CDR3 DNA reads TGTGCCAGCTCACCGGGTCAGGGGGCAGTTGAAAAACTGTTTTTT.

The chain combines TRBV18 with TRBJ2-3; D unresolved. CDR1 and CDR2 from the germline V gene are KGHSH and LQKENI. V gave up 2 bases and J gave up 4 bases, with 7 bases separating them. CDR3 size: 13 residues. The CDR3 reads CASSPSLPDTQYF. As DNA, the CDR3 is TGTGCCAGCTCACCATCACTCCCAGATACGCAGTATTTT. Full variable domain (outside the CDR3, taken from reference TRBV18 and TRBJ2-3): NAGVMQNPRHLVRRRGQEARLRCSPMKGHSHVYWYRQLPEEGLKFMVYLQKENIIDESGMPKERFSAEFPKEGPSILRIQQVVRGDSAAYFCASSPSLPDTQYFGPGTRLTVL.

The chain couples TRBV4-3 to TRBJ2-3, with a tentative D call TRBD2 (5 bases). Trimming stripped 0 bases from V and 2 bases from J, with 9 bases between. CDR1 LGHNA and CDR2 YSLEER come from the germline V gene. The CDR3 has 15 amino acids. The CDR3 DNA reads TGCGCCAGCAGCCAAGATCGAGCGGACACAGATACGCAGTATTTT. Encoded protein: CASSQDRADTDTQYF.

The rearrangement links TRBV7-2 to TRBJ2-1; D is undetermined. The germline V and J ends were trimmed by 5 bases and 8 bases, with 10 bases remaining between them. The CDR3 runs 12 residues. CDR1 SGHTA and CDR2 FQGNSA come from the germline V gene. CDR3 in DNA: TGTGCCAGCAGCCTAACCTTATATGAGCAGTTCTTC. This encodes CASSLTLYEQFF.

The V gene is TRBV25-1, the J gene TRBJ2-7; D might be TRBD2 (5 bases). The germline gives CDR1 MGHDK, CDR2 SYGVNS. The CDR3 is 11 residues long. V lost 4 bases and J 5 bases, leaving 6 bases between the germline ends. The CDR3 here is CASSVGNEQYF. As DNA, the CDR3 is TGTGCCAGCAGTGTCGGGAACGAGCAGTACTTC.

The J gene is TRBJ2-1, the V gene TRBV4-3; 10 nucleotides align to TRBD2. J lost 7 bases, V lost 1 base, and 10 bases had no gene match. CDR3 length: 17 residues. The germline V gene encodes CDR1 LGHNA and CDR2 YSLEER. The CDR3 protein is CASSQGISGRAGNEQFF. In DNA, the CDR3 is TGCGCCAGCAGCCAAGGAATAAGCGGGAGGGCAGGGAATGAGCAGTTCTTC.

The rearrangement uses TRBV11-2 and TRBJ1-6; maybe TRBD1 (6 bases). V was pared by 5 bases and J by 6 bases, with 14 bases between. The length of the CDR3 is 15 residues. The germline V gene has CDR1 SGHAT and CDR2 FQNNGV. CDR3 sequence reads: CASSQRQATNSPLHF. The DNA of the CDR3 is TGTGCCAGCAGCCAAAGACAGGCCACTAATTCACCCCTCCACTTT.

This chain uses TRBV5-1 with TRBJ2-1; 7 nucleotides agree with TRBD2. The germline CDR1 and CDR2 sequences are SGHRS and YFSETQ. The CDR3 extends over 16 amino acids. The junction had 13 bases not matched to a gene; V was cut back by 2 bases and J by 8 bases. The CDR3 nucleotides read TGCGCCAGCAGCTTTACGACTAGCTCTGCCCCCCATGAGCAGTTCTTC. It specifies CASSFTTSSAPHEQFF.

The chain uses TRBV27 and TRBJ2-5; TRBD2 aligns across 8 bases. Germline values: CDR1 MNHEY, CDR2 SMNVEV (reference sequence). V lost 3 bases to trimming and J lost 5 bases; unmatched junction nucleotides: 11. The CDR3 is made up of 16 amino acids. The CDR3 DNA follows: TGTGCCAGCAGTTTGAGGAGGGGGTCGGGAGGGGAGACCCAGTACTTC. As protein: CASSLRRGSGGETQYF.

The J gene is TRBJ1-1, the V gene TRBV4-2; 8 nucleotides line up with TRBD1. The CDR3 consists of 17 residues. Germline CDR1 is LGHNA and CDR2 is YNFKEQ. V lost 4 bases and J lost 1; bases outside the gene matches: 11. CDR3 in DNA: TGTGCCAGCAGCCGTGGACAGGGAAGGCCAGAGAACACTGAAGCTTTCTTT. Translating gives CASSRGQGRPENTEAFF.

This clone was seen only a few times. The genes are TRBV5-1 and TRBJ2-5; TRBD1 is a possible D gene (6 bases). The V end was cut by 2 bases, the J end by 2 bases, with 13 bases between. CDR1 and CDR2 (germline): SGHRS, YFSETQ. This CDR3 has 15 residues. CDR3 region: CASSLSRGRQETQYF. As DNA, the CDR3 is TGCGCCAGCAGCTTATCCAGGGGCCGTCAAGAGACCCAGTACTTC.

The genes are TRBV10-2 and TRBJ1-1, with 9 nucleotides matching TRBD1. With 2 bases clipped from V and 1 base from J, the junction kept 11 bases outside the gene matches. The CDR3 extends over 18 amino acids. Germline CDR1 is WSHSY and CDR2 is SAAADI. CDR3 nucleotides: TGCGCCAGCAGTGAGGAGGGACAGGGCCCGGGCGGGAACACTGAAGCTTTCTTT. It yields the protein CASSEEGQGPGGNTEAFF.